The clone carrying this T cell receptor beta chain was seen more than once but under ten times. This record belongs to a study of blood T cell repertoires in COVID-19. As for the study in general: Samples representing acute and convalescent COVID-19 were sourced from the United States, Italy and Spain. T cells, B-cell-depleted T cells, or PBMCs provided the cDNA or gDNA that served as material.

The V and J ends lost 5 bases and 6 bases respectively, with 19 bases between them. The CDR3 is made up of 15 amino acids. Germline V CDR1 and CDR2: MNHEY, SVGAGI. Original handling: Estimation of nucleated cell counts was performed using reference gene primer amplification. Libraries were prepared by immunoSEQ multiplex PCR; TCRdb keeps only in-frame clonotypes and omits some of them. V and J calls and clone size are copied from that table; D and trimming were computed from the DNA. The sample shows about 190,000 clones, roughly four fifths of them seen only once. The chain uses TRBV6-5 and TRBJ1-1; perhaps TRBD1 as D (6 bases). The source material was peripheral blood. The sequence came from a woman in her 50s with acute or convalescent COVID-19. The DNA for the CDR3 is TGTGCCAGCAGTCACAGGGTCAGCCCCCTCCCTGAAGCTTTCTTT. This codes for CASSHRVSPLPEAFF.